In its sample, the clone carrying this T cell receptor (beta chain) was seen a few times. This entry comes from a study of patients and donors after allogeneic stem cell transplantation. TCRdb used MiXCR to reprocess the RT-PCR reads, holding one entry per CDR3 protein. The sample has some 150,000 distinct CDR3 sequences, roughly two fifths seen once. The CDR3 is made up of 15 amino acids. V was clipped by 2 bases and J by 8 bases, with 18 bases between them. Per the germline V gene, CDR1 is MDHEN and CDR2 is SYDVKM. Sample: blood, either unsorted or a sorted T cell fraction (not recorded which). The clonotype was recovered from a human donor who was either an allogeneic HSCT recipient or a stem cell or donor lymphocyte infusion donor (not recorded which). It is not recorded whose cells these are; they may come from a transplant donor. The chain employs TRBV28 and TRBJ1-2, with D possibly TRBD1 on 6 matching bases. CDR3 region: CASSLGGRRIAGYTF. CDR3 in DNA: TGTGCCAGCAGTTTAGGGGGGCGCCGGATCGCGGGCTACACCTTC.